This entry lists 27 T cell receptor beta chains sequenced from one sample in a study of blood T cell repertoires in COVID-19. TCRdb keeps only in-frame clones here, not all; method: immunoSEQ multiplex PCR. The table lists fewer than 150,000 clones, more than 75% of them singletons. The sample taken for sequencing was peripheral blood. Receptor source: a woman between 40 and 55 years old with acute or convalescent COVID-19.

The CDR3 reads CASSLSTSGINEQFF. CDR3 sequence (DNA): TGCGCCAGCAGCTTGTCGACTAGCGGGATCAATGAGCAGTTCTTC. The chain is built from TRBV5-1 and TRBJ2-1, with 11 bases aligning to TRBD2. J gave up 6 bases and V 1 base, and 3 bases lay outside the gene matches. The CDR3 covers 15 residues. Per germline, CDR1 SGHRS and CDR2 YFSETQ.

This rearrangement joins TRBV7-2 to TRBJ2-1; D may be TRBD1 (6 bases). CDR1 and CDR2 from the germline V gene are SGHTA and FQGNSA. CDR3 size: 15 residues. Trimming removed 3 bases from V and 5 bases from J, with 14 bases in between. The CDR3 protein is CASSLEETGNNEQFF. CDR3 in DNA: TGTGCCAGCAGCTTGGAGGAGACAGGAAACAATGAGCAGTTCTTC.

The chain uses TRBV27 and TRBJ1-5; D unresolved. V gave up 3 bases and J gave up 3 bases, with 15 bases separating them. This CDR3 spans 16 amino acids. The germline CDR1 and CDR2 sequences are MNHEY and SMNVEV (reference sequence). The CDR3 spells CASSLYGEPSNQPQHF. The CDR3 region has the DNA TGTGCCAGCAGTTTGTACGGTGAACCTTCCAATCAGCCCCAGCATTTT.

V gene TRBV24-1 combines with J gene TRBJ2-3; D is ambiguous. The germline V and J ends were trimmed by 2 bases and 7 bases, with 6 bases remaining between them. CDR1 and CDR2 (germline): KGHDR, SFDVKD. There are 12 residues in the CDR3. In nucleotides, the CDR3 is TGTGCCACCAGTGATTCCGGTTATACGCAGTATTTT. Translating it yields CATSDSGYTQYF.

The genes are TRBV20-1 and TRBJ2-3; D possibly corresponds to TRBD2 (5 bases). The CDR3 has 15 residues. Germline-derived CDR1 and CDR2 are DFQATT and SNEGSKA (reference sequence). Trimming shortened V by 3 bases and J by 2 bases, and 15 bases separated the two germline ends. CDR3 sequence: CSASAPSLNTDTQYF. CDR3 nucleotides: TGCAGTGCTAGTGCTCCTAGCTTAAACACAGATACGCAGTATTTT.

The V gene is TRBV2, the J gene TRBJ2-5; TRBD1 agrees at 9 bases. This CDR3 has 15 amino acids. V lost 5 bases and J lost 2; bases outside the gene matches: 6. Looked up from germline, CDR1 is SNHLY and CDR2 is FYNNEI. In DNA, the CDR3 is TGTGCCAGCAGTTGGGACAGGGCGTCACAAGAGACCCAGTACTTC. This translates into CASSWDRASQETQYF. The whole variable domain, filled in from reference TRBV2 and TRBJ2-5, reads EPEVTQTPSHQVTQMGQEVILRCVPISNHLYFYWYRQILGQKVEFLVSFYNNEISEKSEIFDDQFSVERPDGSNFTLKIRSTKLEDSAMYFCASSWDRASQETQYFGPGTRLLVL.

This clone occurred once. CDR3 protein: CASSQDSRAGEETQYF. The DNA for the CDR3 is TGTGCCAGCAGCCAAGATAGTCGGGCAGGGGAAGAGACCCAGTACTTC. The rearrangement uses TRBV3-1 (or the pseudogene TRBV3-2) and TRBJ2-5; possible D gene TRBD1, 6 bases. Germline-derived CDR1 and CDR2 are LGHDT and YNNKEL (reference sequence). The CDR3 length is 16 residues. With 0 bases removed from V and 3 bases from J, the gap between germline ends came to 14 bases.

The V gene is TRBV6-1, the J gene TRBJ1-2, with a tentative D call TRBD1 (6 bases). CDR3 length: 17 residues. The germline V gene has CDR1 MNHNS and CDR2 SASEGT. Trimming shortened V by 3 bases and J by 1 base, and 18 bases separated the two germline ends. This chain's CDR3 is CASSDSFGQWGNYGYTF. For the CDR3, the DNA is TGTGCCAGCAGTGATAGTTTCGGACAGTGGGGTAACTATGGCTACACCTTC.

The V and J genes are TRBV18 and TRBJ1-3, with no clear D. Looked up from germline, CDR1 is KGHSH and CDR2 is LQKENI. V gave up 2 bases and J gave up 0 bases, with 8 bases separating them. CDR3 length equals 15 residues. CDR3 nucleotides: TGTGCCAGCTCACCAGGTACAACCTCTGGAAACACCATATATTTT. Protein product: CASSPGTTSGNTIYF.

The table lists this clone with a count of one. This chain connects TRBV4-3 to TRBJ2-3; 8 bases match TRBD1. CDR1 is LGHNA, CDR2 YSLEER, per germline. V dropped 9 bases and J dropped 2; count of bases not matched to a gene: 4. The CDR3 spans 13 residues. CDR3 nucleotides: TGCGCCAGTTCGACAGGGGTCACAGATACGCAGTATTTT. The encoded protein is CASSTGVTDTQYF.

The chain is built from TRBV19 and TRBJ2-3, with TRBD2 matching over 11 bases. V was clipped by 1 base and J by 1 base; unmatched bases: 10. From germline, CDR1 is LNHDA and CDR2 SQIVND (reference sequence). The CDR3 runs 19 residues. This CDR3 reads CASSIGVPSGGSRTDTQYF. CDR3 bases: TGTGCCAGTAGTATAGGGGTTCCTAGCGGGGGGTCTCGCACAGATACGCAGTATTTT.

The gene calls are TRBV7-6 and TRBJ2-2; 7 bases are shared with TRBD2. The CDR3 loop spans 16 amino acids. V was pared by 1 base and J by 4 bases, with 6 bases of the junction left unmatched. The germline gives CDR1 SGHVS, CDR2 FNYEAQ. In nucleotides, the CDR3 is TGTGCCAGCAGCTTAGTCAATAGCGGGCTCACCGGGGAGCTGTTTTTT. Amino acids: CASSLVNSGLTGELFF. The full variable domain, rest sourced from reference TRBV7-6 and TRBJ2-2, is GAGVSQSPRYKVTKRGQDVALRCDPISGHVSLYWYRQALGQGPEFLTYFNYEAQQDKSGLPNDRFSAERPEGSISTLTIQRTEQRDSAMYRCASSLVNSGLTGELFFGEGSRLTVL.

This clone appeared once. J is TRBJ2-3 and V is TRBV29-1; D uncertain. Trimming stripped 7 bases from V and 0 bases from J, with 14 bases between. The CDR3 covers 14 residues. The germline V gene encodes CDR1 SQVTM and CDR2 ANQGSEA. The CDR3 sequence is CSAGFGGSTDTQYF. The CDR3 coding sequence is TGCAGCGCTGGGTTTGGCGGTAGCACAGATACGCAGTATTTT.

This rearrangement joins TRBV28 to TRBJ1-5, with 7 positions matching TRBD1. CDR1 MDHEN and CDR2 SYDVKM come from the germline V gene. The CDR3 is 15 amino acids. V was pared by 6 bases and J by 3 bases, with 8 bases of the junction left unmatched. DNA for the CDR3: TGTGCCAGCAGGCCGACAGGGAGGCTCAATCAGCCCCAGCATTTT. It yields the protein CASRPTGRLNQPQHF.

The chain combines TRBV18 with TRBJ2-7; a weak D match, TRBD1 (5 bases). The V end was cut by 5 bases, the J end by 0 bases, with 17 bases between. The CDR3 contains 16 residues. The germline V gene has CDR1 KGHSH and CDR2 LQKENI. CDR3: CASSTSRQRHSYEQYF. CDR3 coding DNA: TGTGCCAGCTCAACTTCCCGACAGAGGCACTCCTACGAGCAGTACTTC. The variable domain in full, completed from reference TRBV18 and TRBJ2-7, reads NAGVMQNPRHLVRRRGQEARLRCSPMKGHSHVYWYRQLPEEGLKFMVYLQKENIIDESGMPKERFSAEFPKEGPSILRIQQVVRGDSAAYFCASSTSRQRHSYEQYFGPGTRLTVT.

This clone is a singleton in its sample. The chain employs TRBV4-3 and TRBJ1-2; D not resolved. The germline V gene has CDR1 LGHNA and CDR2 YSLEER. CDR3 length: 16 amino acids. Trimming stripped 4 bases from V and 4 bases from J, with 19 bases between. The CDR3 DNA is TGCGCCAGCAGCCGAATTTCCAGCGCCTACCCCTATGGCTACACCTTC. Its translation: CASSRISSAYPYGYTF.

V and J are TRBV21-1 and TRBJ2-1; the table names TRBD1, a call not compared with the DNA. TRBV21-1 is recorded as a pseudogene. This CDR3 contains 17 residues. The CDR3: CASSSTGVEGTYNEQFF. CDR3 in DNA: TGTGCCAGCAGCAGTACAGGGGTAGAAGGGACCTACAATGAGCAGTTCTTC.

The genes are TRBV6-5 and TRBJ2-3; perhaps TRBD2 as D (6 bases). Germline V gene lookup returns CDR1 MNHEY and CDR2 SVGAGI. The CDR3 loop spans 15 amino acids. V dropped 2 bases and J dropped 2 bases, with 11 bases sitting between them. DNA for the CDR3: TGTGCCAGCAGTTACAGCGCGGGGTTCACAGATACGCAGTATTTT. This codes for CASSYSAGFTDTQYF.

J is TRBJ2-5 and V is TRBV10-1; 7 positions match TRBD2. With V trimmed by 2 bases and J by 5 bases, 14 bases remained unmatched. This CDR3 is 17 amino acids long. Germline CDR1 and CDR2: WNHNN and SYGVQD (reference sequence). This chain's CDR3 is CASSEPSRTSSIETQYF. As DNA, the CDR3 is TGCGCCAGCAGTGAGCCCTCCCGGACTAGTAGTATCGAGACCCAGTACTTC.

This chain joins TRBV5-4 and TRBJ1-2; no firm D call. CDR1 SGHNT and CDR2 YYREEE come from the germline V gene (reference sequence). This CDR3 has 13 residues. V was pared by 5 bases and J by 1 base, with 9 bases between. CDR3 in amino acids: CASSFVGNYGYTF. The CDR3 region has the DNA TGTGCCAGCAGTTTTGTCGGTAACTATGGCTACACCTTC.

The CDR3 here is CASSLVRQGRAFF. The CDR3 DNA is TGTGCCAGCAGTTTGGTCCGACAGGGGCGAGCTTTCTTT. This sequence joins TRBV28 and TRBJ1-1, with 8 positions matching TRBD1. CDR1 and CDR2 (germline): MDHEN, SYDVKM. This CDR3 spans 13 amino acids. J gave up 10 bases and V 3 bases, and 7 bases lay outside the gene matches.

The rearrangement joins TRBV30 to TRBJ1-3, with TRBD1 as a possible D gene (5 bases). The CDR3 is made up of 12 amino acids. CDR1 is GTSNPN, CDR2 SVGIG, per germline (reference sequence). V gave up 4 bases and J gave up 2 bases, with 6 bases separating them. CDR3 DNA: TGTGCCTGGACAGGGACTGGAAACACCATATATTTT. Its translation: CAWTGTGNTIYF.

The chain carries TRBV9 and TRBJ2-7, with 8 bases that match TRBD1. The V segment lost 0 bases and the J segment 4 bases; nucleotides outside the gene matches: 9. Germline V lookup: CDR1 SGDLS, CDR2 YYNGEE. The CDR3 consists of 16 residues. The CDR3 coding sequence is TGTGCCAGCAGCGTAGAAGGAACAGGGGGTATTTACGAGCAGTACTTC. Translating gives CASSVEGTGGIYEQYF.

The chain recombines TRBV11-2 with TRBJ1-1, with a tentative D call TRBD1 (5 bases). Trimming shortened V by 2 bases and J by 5 bases, and 12 bases separated the two germline ends. CDR3 length: 14 amino acids. Germline CDR1 is SGHAT and CDR2 is FQNNGV. CDR3 protein: CASSLLVGATEAFF. The CDR3 DNA sequence: TGTGCCAGCAGCTTATTAGTAGGGGCGACTGAAGCTTTCTTT.

The chain links TRBV10-3 to TRBJ2-3; D unclear. Per the germline V gene, CDR1 is ENHRY and CDR2 is SYGVKD. V dropped 0 bases and J dropped 6 bases, with 4 bases sitting between them. CDR3 size: 12 residues. CDR3 amino acids: CAISESPDTQYF. The CDR3 DNA sequence: TGTGCCATCAGTGAGTCCCCGGATACGCAGTATTTT.

This sequence joins TRBV3-1 (or the pseudogene TRBV3-2) and TRBJ2-7; 12 nucleotides match TRBD1. The CDR3 loop spans 16 amino acids. CDR1 and CDR2 from the germline V gene are LGHDT and YNNKEL (reference sequence). With V trimmed by 5 bases and J by 6 bases, 11 bases remained unmatched. This chain's CDR3 is CASSRGTGGFPVEQYF. CDR3 DNA sequence: TGTGCCAGCAGCAGGGGGACAGGGGGCTTCCCGGTCGAGCAGTACTTC.

V is TRBV6-2 or TRBV6-3 and J is TRBJ2-3; D is uncertain. Germline values: CDR1 MNHEY, CDR2 SVGEGT. Trimming shortened V by 1 base and J by 5 bases, and 10 bases separated the two germline ends. The CDR3 contains 14 residues. The CDR3 DNA is TGTGCCAGCAGTTACTTGGTTGGGCTAGATACGCAGTATTTT. This gives the protein CASSYLVGLDTQYF.